The 32 T cell receptor beta chains listed next were all sequenced from one sample in a study of CD8 T cells in ankylosing spondylitis. No cognate antigen is known for these TCRs. TCRdb re-derived calls from the 5' RACE reads in MiXCR, one entry per CDR3 protein. The sample contains hundreds of thousands of distinct CDR3 sequences, over 15% of which appear only once. Study outcomes and limitations: Apparently characteristic of ankylosing spondylitis blood was a TCR beta motif (about eight highly homologous variants).

Sequenced material: blood, either unsorted or a sorted T cell fraction (not recorded which). Receptors were obtained from a male donor with ankylosing spondylitis.

Remarks on this clonotype: The conserved final phenylalanine or tryptophan is absent from the CDR3, which likely points to a read error. The genes are TRBV30 and TRBJ1-1; D not certain. The germline V and J ends were trimmed by 3 bases and 4 bases, with 12 bases remaining between them. The CDR3 is 13 residues long. Germline loops: CDR1 GTSNPN, CDR2 SVGIG (reference sequence). CDR3 DNA sequence: TGTGCCTGGAGGACTCAGTACAGCACTGAAGCTTTCTCT. This translates into CAWRTQYSTEAFS.

This clonotype was recorded a few times. V is TRBV28 and J is TRBJ1-1; 9 bases are a match to TRBD1. With 4 bases clipped from V and 5 bases from J, the junction kept 5 bases outside the gene matches. This CDR3 is built from 14 residues. The germline V gene encodes CDR1 MDHEN and CDR2 SYDVKM. The CDR3 is CASSYRTGVTEAFF. CDR3 coding DNA: TGTGCCAGCAGTTACCGGACAGGGGTAACTGAAGCTTTCTTT. Full variable domain (rest looked up from reference TRBV28 and TRBJ1-1): DVKVTQSSRYLVKRTGEKVFLECVQDMDHENMFWYRQDPGLGLRLIYFSYDVKMKEKGDIPEGYSVSREKKERFSLILESASTNQTSMYLCASSYRTGVTEAFFGQGTRLTVV.

This clonotype was picked up many times. The gene calls are TRBV12-3 or TRBV12-4 and TRBJ2-4; TRBD1 matches 8 bases. The CDR3 length is 15 residues. V lost 4 bases, J lost 5 bases, and 7 bases stayed unmatched. CDR3 sequence (DNA): TGTGCCAGCAGTTCCTCCGGGACAGGCCAAAACATTCAGTACTTC. This translates into CASSSSGTGQNIQYF.

A few counts support this clonotype. The chain uses TRBV5-1 and TRBJ2-1; 11 bases line up with TRBD2. J gave up 2 bases and V 1 base, and 2 bases lay outside the gene matches. CDR3 size: 16 residues. From germline, CDR1 is SGHRS and CDR2 YFSETQ. CDR3 region: CASSLQLAGAYNEQFF. In nucleotides, the CDR3 is TGCGCCAGCAGCTTGCAACTAGCGGGGGCCTACAATGAGCAGTTCTTC. Filled out from reference TRBV5-1 and TRBJ2-1, the complete variable domain reads KAGVTQTPRYLIKTRGQQVTLSCSPISGHRSVSWYQQTPGQGLQFLFEYFSETQRNKGNFPGRFSGRQFSNSRSEMNVSTLELGDSALYLCASSLQLAGAYNEQFFGPGTRLTVL.

The genes are TRBV20-1 and TRBJ2-1; 8 nucleotides match TRBD2. The V segment lost 1 base and the J segment 3 bases; nucleotides outside the gene matches: 14. From germline, CDR1 is DFQATT and CDR2 SNEGSKA (reference sequence). This CDR3 is built from 18 residues. The CDR3 loop reads CSARVVSGIRVSYNEQFF. Written as DNA, the CDR3 is TGCAGTGCTAGAGTTGTTAGCGGGATACGGGTAAGCTACAATGAGCAGTTCTTC.

J is TRBJ1-1 and V is TRBV6-5; D remains unclear. Germline loops: CDR1 MNHEY, CDR2 SVGAGI. V dropped 6 bases and J dropped 5 bases, with 7 bases sitting between them. This CDR3 has 11 residues. The CDR3 loop reads CASSKGTEAFF. The CDR3 DNA follows: TGTGCCAGCAGCAAAGGGACTGAAGCTTTCTTT.

The chain uses TRBV4-3 and TRBJ1-2, with D tentatively TRBD1 (6 bases). The germline V gene encodes CDR1 LGHNA and CDR2 YSLEER. The V end was cut by 4 bases, the J end by 8 bases, with 14 bases between. The CDR3 sequence is 13 residues long. CDR3 sequence (DNA): TGCGCCAGCAGCCGAGACAGGTCTGAGGGCTACACCTTC. It translates to CASSRDRSEGYTF.

This chain connects TRBV12-3 or TRBV12-4 to TRBJ2-4; D unclear. The CDR3 consists of 15 residues. Trimming shortened V by 3 bases and J by 0 bases, and 9 bases separated the two germline ends. CDR3 nucleotide sequence: TGTGCCAGCAGTTTGTGGACGTTAGCCAAAAACATTCAGTACTTC. Translating it yields CASSLWTLAKNIQYF.

This clonotype appeared a few times. The chain has TRBV20-1 and TRBJ2-3, with D possibly matching TRBD2 (5 bases). Germline CDR1 DFQATT, CDR2 SNEGSKA (reference sequence). The length of the CDR3 is 11 residues. V was shortened by 6 bases and J by 6 bases, with 10 bases between the two germline ends. CDR3 sequence: CSAKLGDTQYF. CDR3 nucleotides: TGCAGTGCCAAACTAGGCGATACGCAGTATTTT.

The J gene is TRBJ1-5, the V gene TRBV27; the D is unclear. From germline, CDR1 is MNHEY and CDR2 SMNVEV (reference sequence). This CDR3 contains 15 residues. The germline V and J ends were trimmed by 0 bases and 0 bases, with 6 bases remaining between them. CDR3: CASSLSRDSNQPQHF. DNA for the CDR3: TGTGCCAGCAGTTTATCGAGGGATAGCAATCAGCCCCAGCATTTT.

This clonotype was observed a few times. This rearrangement joins TRBV7-9 to TRBJ2-1; 10 bases align to TRBD1. There are 16 residues in the CDR3. Germline V CDR1 and CDR2: SEHNR, FQNEAQ (reference sequence). V was pared by 5 bases and J by 9 bases, with 13 bases of the junction left unmatched. CDR3 loop: CASSRGQGVSEGEQFF. DNA of the CDR3: TGTGCCAGCAGCCGAGGACAGGGGGTTTCAGAGGGTGAGCAGTTCTTC.

This clonotype was picked up a small number of times. J is TRBJ2-1 and V is TRBV6-5, with 10 bases identical to TRBD1. This CDR3 has 16 amino acids. V shed 6 bases and J 7 bases; nucleotides not matched to a gene: 12. From germline, CDR1 is MNHEY and CDR2 SVGAGI. CDR3 in DNA: TGTGCCAGCAGCCGAACCGGGACAGGGGCAGGTAATGAGCAGTTCTTC. It translates to CASSRTGTGAGNEQFF.

The J gene is TRBJ2-3, the V gene TRBV20-1, with 7 nucleotides matching TRBD2. The CDR3 has 14 amino acids. The J segment lost 1 base and the V segment lost 1 base, leaving 2 bases of the junction unmatched. Per the germline V gene, CDR1 is DFQATT and CDR2 is SNEGSKA (reference sequence). The CDR3 DNA sequence: TGCAGTGCTAGAGGGACTAGACGCACAGATACGCAGTATTTT. It codes for CSARGTRRTDTQYF.

This clonotype has at least ten counts. The chain couples TRBV12-5 to TRBJ2-3; the D gene is possibly TRBD1 (5 bases). Trimming stripped 1 base from V and 2 bases from J, with 7 bases between. The CDR3 length is 14 residues. Germline-derived CDR1 and CDR2 are LGHNT and FRNRAP. The CDR3 DNA is TGTGCTAGTGGTTTGGGACAGTACACAGATACGCAGTATTTT. This translates into CASGLGQYTDTQYF.

The V and J genes are TRBV9 and TRBJ2-7; the D call may be TRBD1 or TRBD2 (5 bases each). The V and J ends lost 3 bases and 2 bases respectively, with 12 bases between them. Germline CDR1 SGDLS, CDR2 YYNGEE. CDR3 size: 14 residues. The CDR3 here is CASSGRDAPYEQYF. CDR3 DNA sequence: TGTGCCAGCAGCGGCCGGGACGCACCCTACGAGCAGTACTTC.

This clonotype was seen at least ten times. J is TRBJ1-5 and V is TRBV12-3 or TRBV12-4; D is uncertain. This CDR3 has 17 amino acids. Deletions cut 4 bases from V and 0 bases from J, with 16 bases between. The CDR3 sequence is CASSSALRDSSNQPQHF. The CDR3, as DNA: TGTGCCAGCAGTTCTGCCCTCCGGGATAGTAGCAATCAGCCCCAGCATTTT.

This clonotype was detected only a few times. The rearrangement joins TRBV30 to TRBJ2-2, with D hard to call. This CDR3 spans 14 amino acids. CDR1 is GTSNPN, CDR2 SVGIG, per germline (reference sequence). Trimming shortened V by 2 bases and J by 4 bases, and 11 bases separated the two germline ends. The CDR3 nucleotides are TGTGCCTGGAGTCCCCTTCCGGGCACCGGGGAGCTGTTTTTT. It yields the protein CAWSPLPGTGELFF.

This clonotype was detected a few times. The chain has TRBV25-1 and TRBJ2-3, with D uncertain. Germline CDR1 MGHDK, CDR2 SYGVNS. V dropped 0 bases and J dropped 4 bases, with 5 bases sitting between them. The CDR3 covers 13 residues. CDR3 nucleotides: TGTGCCAGCAGTGAATATGTTGCAGATACGCAGTATTTT. Translated: CASSEYVADTQYF.

CDR3 bases: TGTGCCAGCCATGGCGGGACAGGTGCCTCTGGAAACACCATATATTTT. It encodes CASHGGTGASGNTIYF. The chain couples TRBV16 to TRBJ1-3, with 8 nucleotides matching TRBD1. The CDR3 loop spans 16 amino acids. Germline V CDR1 and CDR2: KGHSY, FQNENV. V was pared by 8 bases and J by 0 bases, with 9 bases of the junction left unmatched.

V is TRBV20-1 and J is TRBJ2-4; tentatively, D is TRBD2 (5 bases). Germline V gene data show CDR1 as DFQATT and CDR2 as SNEGSKA (reference sequence). Trimming removed 5 bases from V and 6 bases from J, with 11 bases in between. The CDR3 is 12 residues long. As DNA, the CDR3 is TGCAGTGCTGAAGGACTGGGAAACATTCAGTACTTC. This codes for CSAEGLGNIQYF.

This clonotype was counted only a few times. The CDR3 region has the DNA TGCGCCAGCAGCCAGGGTAGGGACAGGGTGTCCGAGCAGTACTTC. As protein: CASSQGRDRVSEQYF. The chain has TRBV4-1 and TRBJ2-7; 9 positions agree with TRBD1. Trimming at V came to 3 bases and at J to 6 bases, leaving 9 bases not matched to a gene. There are 15 residues in the CDR3. Germline V gives CDR1 MGHRA, CDR2 YSYEKL.

In this sample, this clonotype turned up a few times. The CDR3 sequence: CASSLGPRTSKSHEQYF. In nucleotides, the CDR3 is TGCGCCAGCAGCTTGGGGCCCCGGACTAGTAAATCCCACGAGCAGTACTTC. The rearrangement uses TRBV5-1 and TRBJ2-7; 7 positions agree with TRBD2. With V trimmed by 0 bases and J by 5 bases, 14 bases remained unmatched. The CDR3 spans 17 residues. Germline V CDR1 and CDR2: SGHRS, YFSETQ.

The chain is built from TRBV15 and TRBJ1-1, with a tentative D call TRBD1 (5 bases). V dropped 0 bases and J dropped 4 bases, with 21 bases sitting between them. CDR3 length: 18 amino acids. In germline, CDR1 is LNHNV, CDR2 YYDKDF (reference sequence). In DNA form, the CDR3 reads TGTGCCACCAGCAGAGAACCGGGCGGGACCCTACGTGGCACTGAAGCTTTCTTT. Its protein is CATSREPGGTLRGTEAFF.

The chain carries TRBV7-8 and TRBJ2-5; possibly TRBD1 or TRBD2 for D (6 bases each). The V gene's germline CDR1 is SGHVS and CDR2 FQNEAQ. Deletions cut 5 bases from V and 5 bases from J, with 9 bases between. The CDR3 covers 12 residues. The CDR3 DNA is TGTGCCAGCAGCCGAGGGGGGGAGACCCAGTACTTC. Protein sequence: CASSRGGETQYF.

This clonotype came up a few times. The chain uses TRBV9 and TRBJ2-3; TRBD2 matches 12 bases. Germline V lookup: CDR1 SGDLS, CDR2 YYNGEE. The CDR3 consists of 19 residues. Losses at the gene ends were 3 bases for V and 0 bases for J; bases not matched to a gene: 11. The CDR3 reads CASSDGRLAGATSTDTQYF. The CDR3 nucleotides read TGTGCCAGCAGCGACGGGAGACTAGCGGGAGCCACTAGCACAGATACGCAGTATTTT.

In this sample, this clonotype turned up a few times. V usage is TRBV7-3 and J usage is TRBJ2-6; TRBD1 aligns across 10 bases. Germline V gives CDR1 SGHTA, CDR2 FQGTGA. V lost 1 base to trimming and J lost 3 bases; unmatched junction nucleotides: 3. CDR3 length: 17 amino acids. In nucleotides, the CDR3 is TGTGCCAGCAGCTTAAGGACAGGGGGATTTGGGGCCAACGTCCTGACTTTC. Translating it yields CASSLRTGGFGANVLTF.

This clonotype was observed a handful of times. CDR3 DNA sequence: TGCGCCAGCAAAGTGGGACAGGGGACTGGGGCCAACGTCCTGACTTTC. It specifies CASKVGQGTGANVLTF. The chain recombines TRBV5-1 with TRBJ2-6, with TRBD1 matching over 10 bases. V gave up 6 bases and J gave up 2 bases; unmatched junction bases: 5. This CDR3 comprises 16 residues. The germline gives CDR1 SGHRS, CDR2 YFSETQ. The entire variable domain, with the rest obtained from reference TRBV5-1 and TRBJ2-6, is as follows: KAGVTQTPRYLIKTRGQQVTLSCSPISGHRSVSWYQQTPGQGLQFLFEYFSETQRNKGNFPGRFSGRQFSNSRSEMNVSTLELGDSALYLCASKVGQGTGANVLTFGAGSRLTVL.

The gene calls are TRBV12-5 and TRBJ2-2; no definite D call. From germline, CDR1 is LGHNT and CDR2 FRNRAP. Trimming pared 2 bases from V and 2 bases from J, leaving 21 bases between. There are 19 residues in the CDR3. The CDR3 sequence is CASGLYPTSARFNTGELFF. The DNA for the CDR3 is TGTGCTAGTGGTTTGTACCCCACCTCAGCACGATTTAACACCGGGGAGCTGTTTTTT.

V and J are TRBV7-9 and TRBJ2-2; the D is unclear. This CDR3 contains 13 residues. The V end was cut by 3 bases, the J end by 9 bases, with 11 bases between. Per germline, CDR1 SEHNR and CDR2 FQNEAQ (reference sequence). CDR3 DNA sequence: TGTGCCAGCAGCTTGGACCGACGGAGGGAGCTGTTTTTT. Amino acid sequence: CASSLDRRRELFF.

The chain employs TRBV6-1 and TRBJ1-5, with D perhaps TRBD1 (5 bases). The germline V gene encodes CDR1 MNHNS and CDR2 SASEGT. This CDR3 contains 14 residues. With 1 base removed from V and 5 bases from J, the gap between germline ends came to 9 bases. Written as DNA, the CDR3 is TGTGCCAGCAGTGAAGTTGGGGCGGATCAGCCCCAGCATTTT. It is translated as CASSEVGADQPQHF.

This clonotype was detected only a few times. The chain carries TRBV6-1 and TRBJ2-7; either TRBD1 or TRBD2 may supply D (5 bases each). The CDR3 covers 15 residues. Per the germline V gene, CDR1 is MNHNS and CDR2 is SASEGT. V was cut by 6 bases and J by 1 base, with 16 bases left in between. The CDR3 DNA follows: TGTGCCAGCAGCTGGGACCGGGGCACATCCTACGAGCAGTACTTC. Protein product: CASSWDRGTSYEQYF.

CDR3 sequence (DNA): TGCGCCAGCAGTATGGGACCAGGGAACACTGAAGCTTTCTTT. Protein sequence: CASSMGPGNTEAFF. The chain combines TRBV5-1 with TRBJ1-1; tentative D call: TRBD1 (5 bases). This CDR3 is 14 amino acids long. The germline V gene has CDR1 SGHRS and CDR2 YFSETQ. Trimming pared 5 bases from V and 1 base from J, leaving 12 bases between.